This T cell receptor (beta chain) stems from a study of T-cell memory formation after mild COVID-19. Study-level information: TCR clusters were largely donor specific. The study, taken as a whole, reports: Pre-infection memory already had some responding clones, implying cross-reactive memory joined. Clones that contracted from day 15 to 85 had balanced CD4/CD8; later expanders were CD4+ biased.

5'RACE with constant-segment primers built TCRalpha and TCRbeta cDNA libraries with UMIs. TCRdb redid the calling of the 5' RACE reads with MiXCR, one entry per CDR3 protein. The data show 450,000 or so distinct CDR3 sequences, 20% to 30% seen once. Regarding this clonotype: Its antigen is currently unknown.

CDR1 is SGHVS and CDR2 is FNYEAQ in the germline V gene. The CDR3 spans 17 residues. Trimming took 0 bases from V and 5 from J; bases not matched to a gene: 6. The source is an adult woman who had mild COVID-19 (a few samples of this study predate the infection). Cell type and time point are not known. Material: PBMCs or a T cell subset sorted from them (not recorded which). The rearrangement uses TRBV7-6 and TRBJ2-5; 13 nucleotides align to TRBD2. CDR3 amino acids: CASSLAPTSGRAETQYF. CDR3 in DNA: TGTGCCAGCAGCTTAGCACCCACTAGCGGGAGGGCGGAGACCCAGTACTTC.